The entry below describes one TCR beta chain. In the authors' methods: Amplification with reference gene primers provided the estimates of nucleated cell counts. The assay was immunoSEQ multiplex PCR, and TCRdb's table has in-frame clones only and misses some. From that table come the V and J calls and clone size; the DNA was used to work out D and trimming. The table has more than 95,000 clones, approximately 83% seen once. The data were taken from a study of blood T cell repertoires in COVID-19. On the study more broadly: Researchers got acute and convalescent COVID-19 samples from the United States, Italy and Spain.

V lost 2 bases, J lost 3 bases, and 14 bases lay in between. The CDR3 has 15 amino acids. Germline values: CDR1 MNHEY, CDR2 SVGEGT. The chain recombines TRBV6-2 or TRBV6-3 with TRBJ2-7; tentatively, D is TRBD2 (7 bases). The sequence came from a woman of 80 years or more with active or convalescent COVID-19. Source material: peripheral blood. CDR3 protein: CASSYLGGLSYEQYF. CDR3 bases: TGTGCCAGCAGTTACCTCGGGGGGCTGAGCTACGAGCAGTACTTC.